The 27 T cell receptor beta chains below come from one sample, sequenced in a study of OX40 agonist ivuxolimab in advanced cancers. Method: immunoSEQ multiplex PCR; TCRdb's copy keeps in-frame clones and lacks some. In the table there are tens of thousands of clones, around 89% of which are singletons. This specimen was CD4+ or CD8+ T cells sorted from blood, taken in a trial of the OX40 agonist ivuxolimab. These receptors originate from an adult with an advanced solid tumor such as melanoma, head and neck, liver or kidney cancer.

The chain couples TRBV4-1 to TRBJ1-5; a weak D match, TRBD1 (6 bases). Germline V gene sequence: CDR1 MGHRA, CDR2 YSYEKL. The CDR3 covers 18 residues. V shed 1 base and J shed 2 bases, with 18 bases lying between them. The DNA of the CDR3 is TGCGCCAGCAGCCAAGGAGAGGTGAGCGCAGGGGGCAATCAGCCCCAGCATTTT. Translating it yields CASSQGEVSAGGNQPQHF.

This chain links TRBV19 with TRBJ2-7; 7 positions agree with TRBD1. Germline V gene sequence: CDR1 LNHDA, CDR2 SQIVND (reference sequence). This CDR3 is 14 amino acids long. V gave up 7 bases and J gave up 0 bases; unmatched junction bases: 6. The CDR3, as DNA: TGTGCCAGTACCTTGGACAGGAGCTCCTACGAGCAGTACTTC. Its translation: CASTLDRSSYEQYF.

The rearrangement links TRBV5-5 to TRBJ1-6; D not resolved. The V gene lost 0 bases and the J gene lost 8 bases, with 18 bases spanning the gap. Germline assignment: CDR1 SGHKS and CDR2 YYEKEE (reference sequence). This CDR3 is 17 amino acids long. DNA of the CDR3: TGTGCCAGCAGCTTGGGATGGAGTCCTAGCCAAGATTCACCCCTCCACTTT. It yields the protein CASSLGWSPSQDSPLHF. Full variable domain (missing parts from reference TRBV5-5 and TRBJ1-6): DAGVTQSPTHLIKTRGQQVTLRCSPISGHKSVSWYQQVLGQGPQFIFQYYEKEERGRGNFPDRFSARQFPNYSSELNVNALLLGDSALYLCASSLGWSPSQDSPLHFGNGTRLTVT.

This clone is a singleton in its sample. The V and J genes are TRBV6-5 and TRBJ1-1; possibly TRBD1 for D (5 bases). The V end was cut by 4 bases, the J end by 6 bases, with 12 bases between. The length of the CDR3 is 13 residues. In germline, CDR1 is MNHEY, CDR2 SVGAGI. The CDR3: CASSLGWGAEAFF. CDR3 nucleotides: TGTGCCAGCAGTTTGGGCTGGGGGGCTGAAGCTTTCTTT.

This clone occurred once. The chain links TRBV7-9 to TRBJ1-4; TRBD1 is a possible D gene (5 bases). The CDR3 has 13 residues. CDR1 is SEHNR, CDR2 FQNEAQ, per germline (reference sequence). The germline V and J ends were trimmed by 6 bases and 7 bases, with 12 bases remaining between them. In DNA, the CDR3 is TGTGCCAGCAGTCCCCAGGGAGGTGAAAAACTGTTTTTT. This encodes CASSPQGGEKLFF.

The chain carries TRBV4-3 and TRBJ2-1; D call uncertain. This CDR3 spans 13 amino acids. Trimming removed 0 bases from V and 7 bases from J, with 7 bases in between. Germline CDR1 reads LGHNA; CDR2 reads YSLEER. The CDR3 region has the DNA TGCGCCAGCAGCCAAGATCTGAGGAATGAGCAGTTCTTC. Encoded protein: CASSQDLRNEQFF.

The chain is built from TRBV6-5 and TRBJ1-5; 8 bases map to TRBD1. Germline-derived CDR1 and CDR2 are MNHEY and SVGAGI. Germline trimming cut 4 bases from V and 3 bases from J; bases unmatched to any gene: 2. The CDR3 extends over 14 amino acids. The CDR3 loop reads CASSLQGVNQPQHF. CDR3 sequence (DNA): TGTGCCAGCAGTTTACAGGGGGTCAATCAGCCCCAGCATTTT.

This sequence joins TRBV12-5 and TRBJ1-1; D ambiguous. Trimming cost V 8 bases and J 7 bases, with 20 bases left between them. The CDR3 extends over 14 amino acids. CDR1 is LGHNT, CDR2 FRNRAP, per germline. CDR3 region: CASQKVENSYEAFF. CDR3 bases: TGTGCTAGTCAAAAAGTGGAGAATTCATATGAAGCTTTCTTT.

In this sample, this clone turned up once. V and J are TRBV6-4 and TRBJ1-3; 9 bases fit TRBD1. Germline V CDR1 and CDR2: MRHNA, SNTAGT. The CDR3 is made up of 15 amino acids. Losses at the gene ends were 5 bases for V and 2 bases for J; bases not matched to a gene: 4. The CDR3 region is CASSSTGGTGNTIYF. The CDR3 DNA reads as TGTGCCAGCAGTTCTACAGGGGGCACTGGAAACACCATATATTTT.

CDR3 loop: CASSLSRTGGNNGYTF. As DNA, the CDR3 is TGTGCCAGCAGTTTATCCCGAACAGGGGGGAATAATGGCTACACCTTC. The gene calls are TRBV27 and TRBJ1-2; 8 nucleotides line up with TRBD1. Trimming removed 0 bases from V and 6 bases from J; junction bases left unmatched: 9. This CDR3 region has 16 residues. Per germline, CDR1 MNHEY and CDR2 SMNVEV (reference sequence).

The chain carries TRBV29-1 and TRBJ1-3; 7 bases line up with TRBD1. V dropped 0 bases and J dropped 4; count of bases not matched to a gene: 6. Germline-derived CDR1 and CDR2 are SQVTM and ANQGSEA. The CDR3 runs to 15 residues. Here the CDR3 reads CSVEDVGGQGNTIYF. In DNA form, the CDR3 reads TGCAGCGTTGAAGATGTTGGGGGACAGGGAAACACCATATATTTT.

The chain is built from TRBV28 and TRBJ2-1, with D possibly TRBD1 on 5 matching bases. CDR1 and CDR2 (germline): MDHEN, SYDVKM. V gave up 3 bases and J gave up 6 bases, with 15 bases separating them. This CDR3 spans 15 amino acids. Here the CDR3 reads CASSFDVSGSNEQFF. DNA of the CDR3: TGTGCCAGCAGTTTTGATGTGTCAGGGTCCAATGAGCAGTTCTTC.

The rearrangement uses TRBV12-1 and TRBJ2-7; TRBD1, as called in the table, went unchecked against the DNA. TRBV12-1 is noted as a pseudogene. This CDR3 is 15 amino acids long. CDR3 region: CASRESNRDSYEQYF. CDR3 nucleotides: TGTGCCAGCAGAGAGAGTAACAGGGATTCCTACGAGCAGTACTTC.

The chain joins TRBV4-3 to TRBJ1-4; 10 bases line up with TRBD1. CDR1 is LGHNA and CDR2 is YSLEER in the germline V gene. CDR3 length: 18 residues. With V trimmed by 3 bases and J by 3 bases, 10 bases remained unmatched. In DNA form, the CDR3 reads TGCGCCAGCAGCCACGTCCCGGGACAGGGGTTAGCTAATGAAAAACTGTTTTTT. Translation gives CASSHVPGQGLANEKLFF.

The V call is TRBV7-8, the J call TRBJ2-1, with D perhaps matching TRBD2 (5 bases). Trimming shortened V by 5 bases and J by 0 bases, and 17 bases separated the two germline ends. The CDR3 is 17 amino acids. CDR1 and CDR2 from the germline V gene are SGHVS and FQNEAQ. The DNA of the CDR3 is TGTGCCAGCAGCAGATATGAGCGGACCAGCTCCTACAATGAGCAGTTCTTC. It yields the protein CASSRYERTSSYNEQFF. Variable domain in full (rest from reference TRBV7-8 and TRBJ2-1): GAGVSQSPRYKVAKRGQDVALRCDPISGHVSLFWYQQALGQGPEFLTYFQNEAQLDKSGLPSDRFFAERPEGSVSTLKIQRTQQEDSAVYLCASSRYERTSSYNEQFFGPGTRLTVL.

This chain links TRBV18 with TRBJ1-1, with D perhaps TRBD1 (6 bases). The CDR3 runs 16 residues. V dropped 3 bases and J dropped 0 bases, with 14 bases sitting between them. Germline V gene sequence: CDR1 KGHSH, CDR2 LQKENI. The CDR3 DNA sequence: TGTGCCAGCTCACCTGTTTCCGGGACACTGAACACTGAAGCTTTCTTT. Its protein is CASSPVSGTLNTEAFF.

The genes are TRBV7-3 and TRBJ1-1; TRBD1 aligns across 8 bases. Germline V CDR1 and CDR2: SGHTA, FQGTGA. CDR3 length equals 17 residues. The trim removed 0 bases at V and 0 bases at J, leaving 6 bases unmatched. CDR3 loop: CASSLTGTGLMNTEAFF. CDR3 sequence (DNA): TGTGCCAGCAGCTTAACCGGGACAGGCTTAATGAACACTGAAGCTTTCTTT.

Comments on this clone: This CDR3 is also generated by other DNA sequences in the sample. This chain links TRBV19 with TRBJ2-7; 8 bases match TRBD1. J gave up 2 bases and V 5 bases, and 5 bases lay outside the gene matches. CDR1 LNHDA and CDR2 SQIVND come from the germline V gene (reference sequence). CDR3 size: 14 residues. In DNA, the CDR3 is TGTGCCAGTAGTCCCGGGACAGGTCCCTACGAGCAGTACTTC. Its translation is CASSPGTGPYEQYF.

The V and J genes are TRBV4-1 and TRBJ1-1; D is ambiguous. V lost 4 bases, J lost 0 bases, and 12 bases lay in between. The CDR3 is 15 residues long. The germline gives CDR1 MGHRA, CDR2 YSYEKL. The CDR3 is CASSLNRIMNTEAFF. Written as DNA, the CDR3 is TGCGCCAGCAGCCTAAATAGGATCATGAACACTGAAGCTTTCTTT.

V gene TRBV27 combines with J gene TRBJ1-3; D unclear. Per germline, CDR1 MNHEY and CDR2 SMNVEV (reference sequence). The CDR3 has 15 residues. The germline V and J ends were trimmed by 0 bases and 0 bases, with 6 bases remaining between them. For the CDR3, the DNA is TGTGCCAGCAGTTTATCTCCATACTCTGGAAACACCATATATTTT. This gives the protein CASSLSPYSGNTIYF.

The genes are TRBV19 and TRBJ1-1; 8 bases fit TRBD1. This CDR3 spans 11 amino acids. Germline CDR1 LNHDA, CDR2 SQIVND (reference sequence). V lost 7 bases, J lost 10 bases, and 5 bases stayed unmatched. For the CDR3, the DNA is TGTGCCAGTATGAGCGGACAGGGAGCTTTCTTT. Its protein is CASMSGQGAFF.

The CDR3 region is CASSKPGTVTYEQYF. As DNA, the CDR3 is TGTGCCAGCAGCAAACCCGGGACAGTAACCTACGAGCAGTACTTC. The V gene is TRBV27, the J gene TRBJ2-7; 7 bases map to TRBD1. The germline CDR1 and CDR2 sequences are MNHEY and SMNVEV (reference sequence). The V gene end was trimmed by 6 bases and the J gene end by 2 bases; junction bases not matched to a gene: 10. The CDR3 is 15 amino acids.

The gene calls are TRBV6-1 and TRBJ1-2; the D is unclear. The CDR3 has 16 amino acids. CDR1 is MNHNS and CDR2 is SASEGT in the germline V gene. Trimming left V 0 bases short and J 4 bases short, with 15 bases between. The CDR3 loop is CASSEALPLLGYGYTF. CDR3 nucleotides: TGTGCCAGCAGTGAAGCCCTCCCCTTATTAGGCTATGGCTACACCTTC.

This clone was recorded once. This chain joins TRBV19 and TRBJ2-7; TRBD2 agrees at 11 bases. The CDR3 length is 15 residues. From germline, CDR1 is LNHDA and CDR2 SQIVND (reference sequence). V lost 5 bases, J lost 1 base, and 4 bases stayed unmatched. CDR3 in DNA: TGTGCCAGTAGTCCGCTAGCGGGAGGATCCTACGAGCAGTACTTC. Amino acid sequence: CASSPLAGGSYEQYF. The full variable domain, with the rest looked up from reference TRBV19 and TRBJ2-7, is DGGITQSPKYLFRKEGQNVTLSCEQNLNHDAMYWYRQDPGQGLRLIYYSQIVNDFQKGDIAEGYSVSREKKESFPLTVTSAQKNPTAFYLCASSPLAGGSYEQYFGPGTRLTVT.

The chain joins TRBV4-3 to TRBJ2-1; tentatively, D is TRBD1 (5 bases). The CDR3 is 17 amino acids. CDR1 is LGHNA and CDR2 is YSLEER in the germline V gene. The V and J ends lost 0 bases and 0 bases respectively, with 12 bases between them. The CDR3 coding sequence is TGCGCCAGCAGCCAAGATTCCCCCCAGGGCTCCTACAATGAGCAGTTCTTC. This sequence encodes CASSQDSPQGSYNEQFF.

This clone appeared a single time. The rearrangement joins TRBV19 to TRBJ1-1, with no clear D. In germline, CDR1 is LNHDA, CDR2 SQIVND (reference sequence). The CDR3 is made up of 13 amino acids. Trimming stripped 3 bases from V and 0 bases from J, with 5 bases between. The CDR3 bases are TGTGCCAGTAGTATGGGCCTGAACACTGAAGCTTTCTTT. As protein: CASSMGLNTEAFF.

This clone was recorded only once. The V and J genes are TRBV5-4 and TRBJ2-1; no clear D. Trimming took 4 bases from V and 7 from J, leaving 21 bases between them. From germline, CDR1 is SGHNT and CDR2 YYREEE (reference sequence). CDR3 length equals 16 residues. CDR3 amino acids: CASSPRVGGWGNEQFF. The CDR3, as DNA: TGTGCCAGCAGCCCCCGGGTAGGCGGTTGGGGTAATGAGCAGTTCTTC.